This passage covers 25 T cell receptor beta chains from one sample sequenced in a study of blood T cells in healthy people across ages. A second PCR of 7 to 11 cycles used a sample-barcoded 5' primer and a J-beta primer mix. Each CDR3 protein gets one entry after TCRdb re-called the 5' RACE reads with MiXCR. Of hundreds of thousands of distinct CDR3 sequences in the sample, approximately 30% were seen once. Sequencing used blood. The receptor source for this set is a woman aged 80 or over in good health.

CDR3 in DNA: TGTGCCAGCAGTTACCGCAGCGGCGGGATTGATACGCAGTATTTT. Its protein product is CASSYRSGGIDTQYF. The V and J genes are TRBV2 and TRBJ2-3, with TRBD2 as a possible D gene (6 bases). The CDR3 is 15 residues long. V was shortened by 5 bases and J by 6 bases, with 18 bases between the two germline ends. The germline gives CDR1 SNHLY, CDR2 FYNNEI.

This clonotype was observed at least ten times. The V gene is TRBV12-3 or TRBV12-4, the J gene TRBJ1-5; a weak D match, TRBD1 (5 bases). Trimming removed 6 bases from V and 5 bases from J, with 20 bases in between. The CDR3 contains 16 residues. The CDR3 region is CASSLGTASYDQPQHF. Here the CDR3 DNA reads TGTGCCAGCAGCCTAGGGACGGCGAGTTACGATCAGCCCCAGCATTTT.

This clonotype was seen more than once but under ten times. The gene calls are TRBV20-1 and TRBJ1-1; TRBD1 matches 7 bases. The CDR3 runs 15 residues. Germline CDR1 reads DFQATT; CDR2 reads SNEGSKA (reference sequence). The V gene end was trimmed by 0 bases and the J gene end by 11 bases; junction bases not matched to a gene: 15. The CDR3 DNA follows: TGCAGTGCTAGAGATTTCGACAGGGTTAATTTATGGGCTTTCTTT. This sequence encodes CSARDFDRVNLWAFF.

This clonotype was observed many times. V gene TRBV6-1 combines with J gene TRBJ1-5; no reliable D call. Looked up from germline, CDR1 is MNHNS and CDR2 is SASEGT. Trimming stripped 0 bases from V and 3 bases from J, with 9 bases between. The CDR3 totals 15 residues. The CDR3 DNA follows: TGTGCCAGCAGTGAAGCAGGCGGTTACAATCAGCCCCAGCATTTT. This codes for CASSEAGGYNQPQHF.

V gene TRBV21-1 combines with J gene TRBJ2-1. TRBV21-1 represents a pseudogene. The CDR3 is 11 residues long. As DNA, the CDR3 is TGTGCCAGCAGCAAAGCGGTTGAGCAGTTCTTC. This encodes CASSKAVEQFF.

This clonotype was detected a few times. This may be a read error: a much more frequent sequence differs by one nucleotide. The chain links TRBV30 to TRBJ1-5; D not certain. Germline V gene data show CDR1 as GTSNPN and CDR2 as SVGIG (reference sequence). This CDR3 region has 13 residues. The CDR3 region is CAWSSNSNRPQHF. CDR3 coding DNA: TGTGCCTGGAGTTCGAATAGCAATCGGCCCCAGCATTTT.

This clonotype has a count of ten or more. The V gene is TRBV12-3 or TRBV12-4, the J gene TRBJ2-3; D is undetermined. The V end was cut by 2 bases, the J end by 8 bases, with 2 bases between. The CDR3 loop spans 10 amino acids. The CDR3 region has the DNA TGTGCCAGCAGTTTAATTACGCAGTATTTT. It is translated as CASSLITQYF.

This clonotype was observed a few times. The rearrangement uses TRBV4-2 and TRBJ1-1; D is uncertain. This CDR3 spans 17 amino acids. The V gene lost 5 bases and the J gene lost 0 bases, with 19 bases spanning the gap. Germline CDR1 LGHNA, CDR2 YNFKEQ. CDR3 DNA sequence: TGTGCCAGCAGCGCCTCTTGGGTTTCCCGGGTGAACACTGAAGCTTTCTTT. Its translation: CASSASWVSRVNTEAFF.

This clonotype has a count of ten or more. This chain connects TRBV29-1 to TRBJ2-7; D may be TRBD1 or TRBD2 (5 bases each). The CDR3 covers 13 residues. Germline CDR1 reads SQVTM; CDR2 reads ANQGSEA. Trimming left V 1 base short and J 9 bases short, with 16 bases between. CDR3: CSVEVVRGTGQYF. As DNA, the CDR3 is TGCAGCGTTGAAGTTGTGAGAGGGACCGGGCAGTACTTC.

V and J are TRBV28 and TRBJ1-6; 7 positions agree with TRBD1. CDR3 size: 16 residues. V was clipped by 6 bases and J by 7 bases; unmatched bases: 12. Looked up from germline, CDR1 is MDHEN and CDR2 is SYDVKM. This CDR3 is CASSRIDRDSNSPLHF. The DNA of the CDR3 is TGTGCCAGCAGCCGCATCGACCGGGACAGCAATTCACCCCTCCACTTT.

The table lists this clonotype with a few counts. CDR3 coding DNA: TGCAGTGCTACTCCGGGGACAGGGGCTGAAAAACTGTTTTTT. Encoded protein: CSATPGTGAEKLFF. V usage is TRBV20-1 and J usage is TRBJ1-4, with 10 bases matching TRBD1. The CDR3 loop spans 14 amino acids. The V gene's germline CDR1 is DFQATT and CDR2 SNEGSKA (reference sequence). The V segment lost 4 bases and the J segment 7 bases; nucleotides outside the gene matches: 6.

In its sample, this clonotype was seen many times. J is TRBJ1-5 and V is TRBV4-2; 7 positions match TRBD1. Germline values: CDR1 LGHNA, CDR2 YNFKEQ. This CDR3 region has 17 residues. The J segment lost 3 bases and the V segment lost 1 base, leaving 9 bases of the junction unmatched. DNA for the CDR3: TGTGCCAGCAGCCAAGGTGACAGGGACCGGACCAATCAGCCCCAGCATTTT. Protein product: CASSQGDRDRTNQPQHF.

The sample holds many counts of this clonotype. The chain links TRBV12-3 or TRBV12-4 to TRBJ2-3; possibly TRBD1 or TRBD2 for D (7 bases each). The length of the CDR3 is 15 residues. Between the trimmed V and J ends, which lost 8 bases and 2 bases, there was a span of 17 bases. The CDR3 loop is CASSGGARYTDTQYF. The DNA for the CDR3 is TGTGCCAGCTCAGGGGGGGCCCGGTACACAGATACGCAGTATTTT.

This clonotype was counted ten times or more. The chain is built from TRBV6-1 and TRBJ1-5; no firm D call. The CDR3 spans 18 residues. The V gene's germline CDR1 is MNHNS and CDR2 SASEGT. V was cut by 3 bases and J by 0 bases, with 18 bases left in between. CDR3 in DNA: TGTGCCAGCAGTGAGGAGGTGGGAGACACCCGTAGCAATCAGCCCCAGCATTTT. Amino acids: CASSEEVGDTRSNQPQHF.

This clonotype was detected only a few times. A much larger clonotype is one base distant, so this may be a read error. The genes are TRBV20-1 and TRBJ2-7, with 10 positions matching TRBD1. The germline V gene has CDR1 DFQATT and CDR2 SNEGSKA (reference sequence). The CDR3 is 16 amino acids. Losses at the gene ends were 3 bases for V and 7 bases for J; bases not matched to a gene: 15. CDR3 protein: CSARGTGTGDYNEQYF. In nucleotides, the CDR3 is TGCAGTGCTAGGGGTACCGGGACAGGGGACTACAATGAGCAGTACTTC.

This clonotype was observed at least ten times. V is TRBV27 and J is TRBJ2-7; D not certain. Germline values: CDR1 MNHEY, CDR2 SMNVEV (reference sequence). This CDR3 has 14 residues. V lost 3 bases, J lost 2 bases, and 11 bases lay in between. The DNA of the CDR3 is TGTGCCAGCAGTTTCGTTGACGGCACCTACGAGCAGTACTTC. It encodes CASSFVDGTYEQYF.

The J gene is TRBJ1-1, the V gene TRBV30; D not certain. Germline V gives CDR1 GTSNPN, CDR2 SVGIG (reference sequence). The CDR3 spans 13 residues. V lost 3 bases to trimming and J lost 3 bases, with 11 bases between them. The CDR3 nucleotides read TGTGCCTGGAGCCCAAGGAGGGACACTGAAGCTTTCTTT. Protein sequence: CAWSPRRDTEAFF.

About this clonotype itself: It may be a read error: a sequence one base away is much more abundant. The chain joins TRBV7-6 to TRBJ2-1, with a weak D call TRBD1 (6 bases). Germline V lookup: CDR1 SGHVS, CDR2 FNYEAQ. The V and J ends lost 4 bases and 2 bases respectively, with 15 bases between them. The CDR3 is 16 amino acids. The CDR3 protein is CASSSRTDDAYNEQFF. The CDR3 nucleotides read TGTGCCAGCAGCTCACGGACAGATGATGCCTACAATGAGCAGTTCTTC.

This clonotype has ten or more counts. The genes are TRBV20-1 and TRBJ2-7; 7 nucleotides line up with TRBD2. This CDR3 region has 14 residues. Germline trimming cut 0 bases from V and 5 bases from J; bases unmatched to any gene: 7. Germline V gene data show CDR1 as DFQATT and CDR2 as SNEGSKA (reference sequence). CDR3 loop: CSARDGTTVNEQYF. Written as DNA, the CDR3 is TGCAGTGCTAGAGATGGGACTACCGTCAACGAGCAGTACTTC.

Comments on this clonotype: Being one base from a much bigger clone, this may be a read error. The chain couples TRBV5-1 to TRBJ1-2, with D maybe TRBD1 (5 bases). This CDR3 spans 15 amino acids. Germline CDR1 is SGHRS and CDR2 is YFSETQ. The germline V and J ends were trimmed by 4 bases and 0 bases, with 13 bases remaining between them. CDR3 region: CASSATGRTNYGYTF. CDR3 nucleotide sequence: TGCGCCAGCAGCGCCACAGGACGGACTAACTATGGCTACACCTTC.

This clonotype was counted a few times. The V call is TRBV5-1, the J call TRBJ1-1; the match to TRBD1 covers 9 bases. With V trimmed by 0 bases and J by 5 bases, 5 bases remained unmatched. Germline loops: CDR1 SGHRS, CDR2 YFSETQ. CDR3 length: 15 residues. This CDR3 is CASSLGDRVYTEAFF. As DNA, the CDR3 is TGCGCCAGCAGCTTGGGGGACAGGGTGTATACTGAAGCTTTCTTT. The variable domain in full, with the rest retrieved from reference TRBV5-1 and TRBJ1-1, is KAGVTQTPRYLIKTRGQQVTLSCSPISGHRSVSWYQQTPGQGLQFLFEYFSETQRNKGNFPGRFSGRQFSNSRSEMNVSTLELGDSALYLCASSLGDRVYTEAFFGQGTRLTVV.

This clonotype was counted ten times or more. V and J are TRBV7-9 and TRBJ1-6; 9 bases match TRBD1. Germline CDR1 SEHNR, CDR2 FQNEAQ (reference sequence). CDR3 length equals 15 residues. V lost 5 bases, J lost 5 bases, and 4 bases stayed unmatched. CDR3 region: CASSGGDRDNSPLHF. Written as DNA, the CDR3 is TGTGCCAGCAGCGGAGGGGACAGGGATAATTCACCCCTCCACTTT. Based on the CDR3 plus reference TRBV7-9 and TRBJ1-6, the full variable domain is DTGVSQNPRHKITKRGQNVTFRCDPISEHNRLYWYRQTLGQGPEFLTYFQNEAQLEKSRLLSDRFSAERPKGSFSTLEIQRTEQGDSAMYLCASSGGDRDNSPLHFGNGTRLTVT.

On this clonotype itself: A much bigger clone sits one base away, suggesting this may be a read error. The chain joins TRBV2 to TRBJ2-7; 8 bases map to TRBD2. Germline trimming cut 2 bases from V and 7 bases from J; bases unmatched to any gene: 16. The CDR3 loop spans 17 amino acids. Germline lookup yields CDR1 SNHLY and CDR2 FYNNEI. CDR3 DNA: TGTGCCAGCAGTGAACTCGTCCAGCGGGGGCCCTACAATGAGCAGTACTTC. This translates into CASSELVQRGPYNEQYF.

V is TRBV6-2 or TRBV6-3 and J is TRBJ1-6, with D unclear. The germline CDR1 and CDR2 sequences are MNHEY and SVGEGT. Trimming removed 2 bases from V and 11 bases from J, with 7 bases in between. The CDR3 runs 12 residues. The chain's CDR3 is CASSYDGPPLHF. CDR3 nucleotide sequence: TGTGCCAGCAGTTACGACGGGCCACCCCTCCACTTT.

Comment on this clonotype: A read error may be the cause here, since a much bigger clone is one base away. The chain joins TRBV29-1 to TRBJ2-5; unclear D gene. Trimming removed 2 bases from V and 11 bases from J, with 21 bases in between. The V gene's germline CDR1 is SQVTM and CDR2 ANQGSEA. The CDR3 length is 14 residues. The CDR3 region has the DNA TGCAGCGTTGAAAAACAAGGTTGGTACAATGAGCAGTACTTC. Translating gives CSVEKQGWYNEQYF.